Presented here are 11 T cell receptor beta chains from one specimen sequenced in a study of blood T cell repertoires in COVID-19. Using immunoSEQ multiplex PCR, the repertoire was profiled, and TCRdb retains in-frame clones only, with some absent. This sample has approximately 210,000 clones, with almost 85% found just once. The sample taken for sequencing was peripheral blood. The source is a woman aged 45-65 years with active or convalescent COVID-19.

The V call is TRBV15, the J call TRBJ2-3, with D unclear. Per germline, CDR1 LNHNV and CDR2 YYDKDF (reference sequence). CDR3 length equals 15 residues. Trimming took 4 bases from V and 0 from J, leaving 11 bases between them. The CDR3 is CATSNRGFSTDTQYF. The CDR3 nucleotides read TGTGCCACCAGCAATCGCGGCTTTAGCACAGATACGCAGTATTTT.

This clone has just one count. The rearrangement links TRBV5-1 to TRBJ1-2; D not resolved. CDR1 and CDR2 from the germline V gene are SGHRS and YFSETQ. Trimming cost V 4 bases and J 3 bases, with 7 bases left between them. The CDR3 extends over 12 amino acids. CDR3 nucleotides: TGCGCCAGCAGCCCAGAGGACTATGGCTACACCTTC. This encodes CASSPEDYGYTF.

J is TRBJ2-1 and V is TRBV19; 9 bases are shared with TRBD2. Germline V gives CDR1 LNHDA, CDR2 SQIVND (reference sequence). This CDR3 spans 14 amino acids. Trimming removed 8 bases from V and 9 bases from J; junction bases left unmatched: 11. The CDR3 loop reads CASSPSGTSIEQFF. CDR3 coding DNA: TGTGCCAGTTCCCCTTCCGGGACTAGCATTGAGCAGTTCTTC.

This chain connects TRBV5-8 to TRBJ2-7; TRBD2 is a possible D gene (6 bases). This CDR3 is 14 amino acids long. Germline V gene lookup returns CDR1 SGHTS and CDR2 YDEGEE. Trimming cost V 0 bases and J 4 bases, with 11 bases left between them. The CDR3, as DNA: TGTGCCAGCAGCTTGGGGGAGGTGGTTTACGAGCAGTACGTC. It codes for CASSLGEVVYEQYV.

V is TRBV4-2 and J is TRBJ1-5; no firm D call. Looked up from germline, CDR1 is LGHNA and CDR2 is YNFKEQ. V was pared by 0 bases and J by 2 bases, with 14 bases between. This CDR3 has 17 residues. DNA for the CDR3: TGTGCCAGCAGCCAAGATCGAGTGTTAGGAGGCAATCAGCCCCAGCATTTT. Its protein is CASSQDRVLGGNQPQHF.

The CDR3 reads CASNRGKSTGELFF. The CDR3 DNA sequence: TGTGCCAGCAACAGGGGGAAGAGCACCGGGGAGCTGTTTTTT. V gene TRBV2 combines with J gene TRBJ2-2; 8 bases agree with TRBD1. V shed 7 bases, J shed 4 bases, and the junction held 5 bases outside the gene matches. CDR1 is SNHLY and CDR2 is FYNNEI in the germline V gene. This CDR3 comprises 14 residues.

V and J are TRBV28 and TRBJ1-1; TRBD1 aligns across 7 bases. This CDR3 has 13 amino acids. The germline gives CDR1 MDHEN, CDR2 SYDVKM. With V trimmed by 6 bases and J by 7 bases, 8 bases remained unmatched. The CDR3 is CASSRTGPFEAFF. CDR3 in DNA: TGTGCCAGCAGCCGGACAGGCCCATTTGAAGCTTTCTTT.

The chain couples TRBV19 to TRBJ1-6; D remains unclear. V was shortened by 4 bases and J by 7 bases, with 11 bases between the two germline ends. The CDR3 contains 14 residues. CDR1 and CDR2 (germline): LNHDA, SQIVND (reference sequence). The CDR3 DNA sequence: TGTGCCAGTAGTAATACAGCAGCCAATTCACCCCTCCACTTT. Protein sequence: CASSNTAANSPLHF.

To note about this clone: Other nucleotide sequences from this sample produce the same CDR3. V is TRBV24-1 and J is TRBJ1-2, with unresolved D. Germline lookup yields CDR1 KGHDR and CDR2 SFDVKD. The CDR3 consists of 14 residues. Deletions cut 3 bases from V and 2 bases from J, with 9 bases between. The CDR3 protein is CATSDPTGNYGYTF. The CDR3 bases are TGTGCCACCAGTGATCCGACCGGGAACTATGGCTACACCTTC.

V is TRBV6-6 and J is TRBJ1-5, with 8 bases fitting TRBD1. The CDR3 totals 14 residues. V lost 8 bases and J lost 0; bases outside the gene matches: 3. CDR1 and CDR2 from the germline V gene are MNHNY and SVGAGI (reference sequence). The CDR3 region has the DNA TGTGCCAGCGACAGGGGAGATAGCAATCAGCCCCAGCATTTT. Translating it yields CASDRGDSNQPQHF.

In its sample, this clone was seen once. This CDR3 is CASSVLSQGVGSPLHF. CDR3 in DNA: TGTGCCAGCAGCGTTCTGTCGCAGGGCGTTGGGTCACCCCTCCACTTT. The rearrangement links TRBV14 to TRBJ1-6; TRBD1 is a possible D gene (5 bases). CDR1 is SGHDN and CDR2 is FVKESK in the germline V gene. V lost 5 bases and J 10 bases, leaving 21 bases between the germline ends. The CDR3 is made up of 16 amino acids.